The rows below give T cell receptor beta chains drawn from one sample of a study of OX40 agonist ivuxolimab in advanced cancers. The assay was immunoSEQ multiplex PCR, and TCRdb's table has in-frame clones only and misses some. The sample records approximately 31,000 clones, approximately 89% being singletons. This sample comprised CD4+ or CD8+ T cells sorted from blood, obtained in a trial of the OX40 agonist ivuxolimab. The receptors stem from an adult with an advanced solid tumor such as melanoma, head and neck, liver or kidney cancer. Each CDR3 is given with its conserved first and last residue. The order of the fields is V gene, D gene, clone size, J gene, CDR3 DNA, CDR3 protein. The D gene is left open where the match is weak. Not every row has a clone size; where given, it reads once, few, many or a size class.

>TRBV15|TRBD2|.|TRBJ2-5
TGTGCCACCGATGCCCAACTAGCGGGAGCGGGGACCCAGTACTTC
CATDAQLAGAGTQYF
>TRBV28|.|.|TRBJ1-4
TGTGCCAGCAGTTTATGGAGAAAAAGAAATGAAAAACTGTTTTTT
CASSLWRKRNEKLFF
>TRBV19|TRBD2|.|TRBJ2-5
TGTGCCAGTAGTAAACTAGCGGGGACCCAGTACTTC
CASSKLAGTQYF
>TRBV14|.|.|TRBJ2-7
TGTGCCAGCAGCCAAGACCCGGGCGAGCAGTACTTC
CASSQDPGEQYF
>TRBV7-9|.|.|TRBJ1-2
TGTGCCAGCAGCTATTCCCTCGACACCGGCTACACCTTC
CASSYSLDTGYTF
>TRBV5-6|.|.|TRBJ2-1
TGTGCCAGCAGCGTGGGGTCACCGGGGGATGAGCAGTTCTTC
CASSVGSPGDEQFF
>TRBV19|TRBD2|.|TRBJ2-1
TGTGCCAGTAGTATAGGAGGACTAGCGATGGGGGAGCAGTTCTTC
CASSIGGLAMGEQFF
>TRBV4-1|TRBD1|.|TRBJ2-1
TGCGCCAGCAGCCACCAGACAGGGGGGCAGTTCTTC
CASSHQTGGQFF
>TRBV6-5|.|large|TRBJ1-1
TGTGCCAGCAGTTACGGCTCGGGACAAAAATATGAAGCTTTCTTT
CASSYGSGQKYEAFF
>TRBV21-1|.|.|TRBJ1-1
TGTGCCAGCAGCCTATTTCGGGACAGGAGGAACACTGAAGCTTTCTTT
CASSLFRDRRNTEAFF
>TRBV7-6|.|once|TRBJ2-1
TGTGCCAGCAGCTTAGGTCAAGCGACCATTTACAATGAGCAGTTCTTC
CASSLGQATIYNEQFF
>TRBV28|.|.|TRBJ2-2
TGTGCCAGCGGGAGCACCGGGGAGCTGTTTTTT
CASGSTGELFF
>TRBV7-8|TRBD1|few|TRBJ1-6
TGTGCCAGCAGCTTAGCGCCGACAGGGGAGCAGGATTCACCCCTCCACTTT
CASSLAPTGEQDSPLHF
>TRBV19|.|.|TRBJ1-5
TGTGCCAGTAGTATCAGTCCGAATCAGCCCCAGCATTTT
CASSISPNQPQHF
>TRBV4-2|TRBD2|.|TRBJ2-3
TGTGCCAGCAGCCGTAGGACTAGCGGGAGTGGTGATACGCAGTATTTT
CASSRRTSGSGDTQYF
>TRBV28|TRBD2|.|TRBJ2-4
TGTGCCAGCAGTTTCCTTTCGACTAGCGGGAGGGCAGACATTCAGTACTTC
CASSFLSTSGRADIQYF
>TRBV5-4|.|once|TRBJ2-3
TGTGCCAGCAGCTTACGACAGGGAGGCCCAGATACGCAGTATTTT
CASSLRQGGPDTQYF
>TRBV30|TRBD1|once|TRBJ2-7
TGTGCCTGGAGGGACAGGGGGCTGTACGAGCAGTACTTC
CAWRDRGLYEQYF
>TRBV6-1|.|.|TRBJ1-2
TGTGCCAGCAGTCCGCTTTGGGTAAACTATGGCTACACCTTC
CASSPLWVNYGYTF
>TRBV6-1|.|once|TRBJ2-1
TGTGCCAGCAGTGAAGTCGAGACCGATGAGCAGTTCTTC
CASSEVETDEQFF
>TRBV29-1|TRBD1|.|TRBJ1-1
TGCAGCGTCTTTGACAGGGTGAACACTGAAGCTTTCTTT
CSVFDRVNTEAFF
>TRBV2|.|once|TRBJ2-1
TGTGCCAGCAGGGCGACCCACTCAGGCGATGAGCAGTTCTTC
CASRATHSGDEQFF
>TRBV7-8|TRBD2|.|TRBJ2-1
TGTGCCAGCAGCTTGGACCCCTGGGGTAGCGGGACGGGTACTGCCTACAATGAGCAGTTCTTC
CASSLDPWGSGTGTAYNEQFF
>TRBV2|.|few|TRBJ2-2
TGTGCCAGCAGATCGTCCCCGAACACCGGGGAGCTGTTTTTT
CASRSSPNTGELFF
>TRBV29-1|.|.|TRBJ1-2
TGCAGCGTGGAGACAGAGTACTATGGCTACACCTTC
CSVETEYYGYTF
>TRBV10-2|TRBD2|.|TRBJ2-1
TGCGCCAGCGGGAGCGGGGGGGGAATTTCCTACAATGAGCAGTTCTTC
CASGSGGGISYNEQFF
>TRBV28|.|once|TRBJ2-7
TGTGCCAGCAGGTTGACAGTAGCCTACGAGCAGTACTTC
CASRLTVAYEQYF
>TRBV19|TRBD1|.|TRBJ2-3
TGTGCCAGTAGTATATCGGGACAGGGATCAGTAGATACGCAGTATTTT
CASSISGQGSVDTQYF
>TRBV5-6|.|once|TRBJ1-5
TGTGCCAGCAGCATTAGCAATCAGCCCCAGCATTTT
CASSISNQPQHF
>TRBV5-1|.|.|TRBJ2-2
TGCGCCAGCAGTCCCAGGGACTCATTAAACACCGGGGAGCTGTTTTTT
CASSPRDSLNTGELFF
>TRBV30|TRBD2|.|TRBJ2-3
TGTGCCTGGAGGGCTAGCGGGAGCACAGATACGCAGTATTTT
CAWRASGSTDTQYF
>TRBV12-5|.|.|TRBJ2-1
TGTGCTAGTGGTTTGCAGGGCCCCTACAATGAGCAGTTCTTC
CASGLQGPYNEQFF
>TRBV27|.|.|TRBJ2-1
TGTGCCAGCAGTTGGGGGCCGCGAGAGTTCTTC
CASSWGPREFF
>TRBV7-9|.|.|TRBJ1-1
TGTGCCAGCAGCCCGTACACTGAAGCTTTCTTT
CASSPYTEAFF
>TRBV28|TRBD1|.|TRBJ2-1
TGTGCCAGCAGTTCCCCCCTACAGGGGATGGGTTACAATGAGCAGTTCTTC
CASSSPLQGMGYNEQFF
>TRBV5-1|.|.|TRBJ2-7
TGCGCCAGCAGCTTCGGTAATGAGCAGTACTTC
CASSFGNEQYF
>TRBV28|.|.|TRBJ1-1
TGTGCCAGCAGACGAGATGGGGGGGGGACTGAAGCTTTCTTT
CASRRDGGGTEAFF
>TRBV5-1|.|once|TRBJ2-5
TGCGCCAGCAGCTTGGAGGCGCAGGGGTTGGAGACCCAGTACTTC
CASSLEAQGLETQYF
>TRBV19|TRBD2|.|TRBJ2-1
TGTGCCAGTAGTATTCTCGCGGGGGGGATCAATGAGCAGTTCTTC
CASSILAGGINEQFF
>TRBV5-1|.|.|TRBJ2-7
TGCGCCAGCAGCTTAGACGGCTACGAGCAGTACTTC
CASSLDGYEQYF
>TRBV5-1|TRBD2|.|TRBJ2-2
TGCGCCAGCAGGCTAGCGGGCACCGGGGAGCTGTTTTTT
CASRLAGTGELFF
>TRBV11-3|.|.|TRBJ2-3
TGTGCCAGCAGCTTGTCGGCTAGTCAATTAGCCGATACGCAGTATTTT
CASSLSASQLADTQYF
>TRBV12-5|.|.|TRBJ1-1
TGTGCTAGTGGTTTGGTGGCCCGGATGGAGGCTTTCTTT
CASGLVARMEAFF
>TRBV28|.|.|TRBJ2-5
TGTGCCAGCAGTTCCGGGACGGCGAACTCTGGGACCCAGTACTTC
CASSSGTANSGTQYF
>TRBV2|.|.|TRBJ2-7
TGTGCCAGCAGTGAGAGAGGGATCGAGCAGTACTTC
CASSERGIEQYF
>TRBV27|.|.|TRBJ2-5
TGTGCCAGCAGGAACAGCGAGGGAGAGACCCAGTACTTC
CASRNSEGETQYF
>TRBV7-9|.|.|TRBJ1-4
TGTGCCAGCAGCCCCAGTATCGGGGGGCGAATAGTCGAAAAACTGTTTTTT
CASSPSIGGRIVEKLFF
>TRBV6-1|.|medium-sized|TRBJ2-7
TGTGCCAGCAGTGAAGGGGACAAATACGAGCAGTACTTC
CASSEGDKYEQYF
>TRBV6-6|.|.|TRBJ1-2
TGTGCCGCCACCGCTGGGGGGGGTTACTATGGCTACACCTTC
CAATAGGGYYGYTF
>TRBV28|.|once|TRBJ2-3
TGTGCCAGCAGCCCGACAGATACGCAGTATTTT
CASSPTDTQYF
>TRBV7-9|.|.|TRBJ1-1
TGTGCCAGCAGCGGGAGGGGCAGGGAGGCTTTCTTT
CASSGRGREAFF
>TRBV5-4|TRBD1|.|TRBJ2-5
TGTGCCAGCAGCTCCCCCCCGGGACAGGGGGCACAAGAGACCCAGTACTTC
CASSSPPGQGAQETQYF
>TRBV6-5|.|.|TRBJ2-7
TGTGCCAGCAGTTACTCGCCAGGGGCGAGATACGAGCAGTACTTC
CASSYSPGARYEQYF
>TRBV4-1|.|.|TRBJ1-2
TGCGCCAGCAGCCAAGGGGGAGGACTGGGGGTCTGCACCTTC
CASSQGGGLGVCTF
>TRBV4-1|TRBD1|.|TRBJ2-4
TGCGCCAGCAGCCACCCCGGACAGGGGGAGGCCAAAAACATTCAGTACTTC
CASSHPGQGEAKNIQYF